This T cell receptor (beta chain) appears in the sequencing data of a study of T cells in Graves' hyperthyroidism and ophthalmopathy. The investigators amplified TCR beta CDR3 regions from RNA transcripts. The HTBI set primed first-round TCR CDR3 RT-PCR. TCRdb processed the multiplex PCR reads anew with MiXCR; each CDR3 protein has one entry. The data show around 350,000 distinct CDR3 sequences, roughly 13% seen once. This clonotype was observed many times. The target antigen is unknown. On the basis of clinical symptoms, serum thyroxine and TRAb, thyroid ultrasound and orbital computed tomography, diagnoses were made. General study results and limits: In the analysis, a 13 V-J model separated ophthalmopathy from stable hyperthyroidism.

V was clipped by 6 bases and J by 12 bases; unmatched bases: 6. This CDR3 contains 11 residues. The germline V gene encodes CDR1 MNHNS and CDR2 SASEGT. The sequence derives from a woman between 18 and 30 years old with Graves' hyperthyroidism. Sequenced sample: blood. This chain connects TRBV6-1 to TRBJ2-5, with 8 nucleotides matching TRBD1. CDR3 region: CASRTLTGEYF. As DNA, the CDR3 is TGTGCCAGCAGGACTCTGACAGGGGAGTACTTC.